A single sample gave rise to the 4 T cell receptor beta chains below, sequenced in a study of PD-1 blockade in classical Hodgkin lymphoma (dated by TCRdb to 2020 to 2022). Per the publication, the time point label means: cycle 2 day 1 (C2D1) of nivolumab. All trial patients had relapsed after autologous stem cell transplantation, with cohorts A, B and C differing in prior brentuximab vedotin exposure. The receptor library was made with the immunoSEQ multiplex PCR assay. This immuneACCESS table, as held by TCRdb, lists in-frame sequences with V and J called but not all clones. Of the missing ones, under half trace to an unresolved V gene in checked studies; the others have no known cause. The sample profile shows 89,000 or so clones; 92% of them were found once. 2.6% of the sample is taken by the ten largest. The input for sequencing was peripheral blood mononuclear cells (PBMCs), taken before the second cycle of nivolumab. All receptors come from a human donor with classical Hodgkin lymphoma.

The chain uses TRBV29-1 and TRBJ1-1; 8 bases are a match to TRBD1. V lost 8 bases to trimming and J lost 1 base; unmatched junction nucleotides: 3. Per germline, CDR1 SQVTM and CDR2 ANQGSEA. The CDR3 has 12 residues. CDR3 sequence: CSSGTGNTEAFF. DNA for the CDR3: TGCAGCTCTGGGACAGGGAACACTGAAGCTTTCTTT. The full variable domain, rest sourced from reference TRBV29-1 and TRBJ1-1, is SAVISQKPSRDICQRGTSLTIQCQVDSQVTMMFWYRQQPGQSLTLIATANQGSEATYESGFVIDKFPISRPNLTFSTLTVSNMSPEDSSIYLCSSGTGNTEAFFGQGTRLTVV.

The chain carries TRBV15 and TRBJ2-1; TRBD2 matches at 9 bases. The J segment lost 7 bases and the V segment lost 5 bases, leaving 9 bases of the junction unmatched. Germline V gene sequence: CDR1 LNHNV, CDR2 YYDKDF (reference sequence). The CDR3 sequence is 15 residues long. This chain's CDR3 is CATSVSGRGGNEQFF. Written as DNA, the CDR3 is TGTGCCACCAGCGTTAGCGGGAGAGGAGGAAATGAGCAGTTCTTC.

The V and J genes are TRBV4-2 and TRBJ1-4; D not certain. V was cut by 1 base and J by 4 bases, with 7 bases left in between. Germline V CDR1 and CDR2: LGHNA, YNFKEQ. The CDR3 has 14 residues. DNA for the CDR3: TGTGCCAGCAGCCAAGTTAGGGATAATGAAAAACTGTTTTTT. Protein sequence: CASSQVRDNEKLFF.

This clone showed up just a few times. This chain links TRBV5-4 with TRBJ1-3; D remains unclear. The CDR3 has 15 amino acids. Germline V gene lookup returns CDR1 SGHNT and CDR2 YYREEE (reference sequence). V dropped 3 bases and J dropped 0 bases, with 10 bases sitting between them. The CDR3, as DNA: TGTGCCAGCAGCTCCGGGCCCTTCTCTGGAAACACCATATATTTT. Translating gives CASSSGPFSGNTIYF.